Each of the 6 T cell receptor beta chains below was sequenced from the same sample in a study of Ad26.COV2.S vaccination and SARS-CoV-2 variants. Treatment noted: approximately 18 received Ad26.COV2.S at low or high dose, single or two shots; several received placebo; per-sample allocation not given. After the first vaccine or placebo injection, samples were drawn on day 63. Here immunoSEQ multiplex PCR was the method, and the copy in TCRdb shows in-frame clones only, minus some. The data hold 290,000 or so clones, with 87% observed a single time. The material sequenced was peripheral blood, taken in a trial of Ad26.COV2.S vaccine versus placebo. These receptors originate from a person aged 18 to 65 who received the Ad26.COV2.S COVID-19 vaccine or a placebo.

J is TRBJ1-2 and V is TRBV20-1, with D uncertain. The CDR3 has 11 residues. V was cut by 5 bases and J by 4 bases, with 8 bases left in between. Germline V gene data show CDR1 as DFQATT and CDR2 as SNEGSKA (reference sequence). The CDR3 sequence is CSAPDIYGYTF. The CDR3 DNA reads as TGCAGTGCTCCCGACATCTATGGCTACACCTTC.

Points on this clone: Distinct nucleotide sequences in the sample also encode this CDR3. J is TRBJ1-5 and V is TRBV28, with TRBD1 identical over 9 bases. Looked up from germline, CDR1 is MDHEN and CDR2 is SYDVKM. The CDR3 has 14 amino acids. The V and J ends lost 6 bases and 3 bases, in that order; junction bases with no gene match: 3. CDR3 bases: TGTGCCAGCAGAGGACAGGGGCCCAATCAGCCCCAGCATTTT. Protein: CASRGQGPNQPQHF.

This rearrangement joins TRBV5-6 to TRBJ2-5, with a tentative D call TRBD2 (6 bases). Germline V CDR1 and CDR2: SGHDT, YYEEEE. The germline V and J ends were trimmed by 1 base and 1 base, with 14 bases remaining between them. The CDR3 sequence is 16 residues long. CDR3 DNA sequence: TGTGCCAGCAGCTTGTTTCTGCGGGACGCCCAAGAGACCCAGTACTTC. Its protein is CASSLFLRDAQETQYF.

The chain joins TRBV5-6 to TRBJ2-7; D might be TRBD2 (5 bases). V was shortened by 0 bases and J by 5 bases, with 9 bases between the two germline ends. The CDR3 length is 13 residues. Germline V gene lookup returns CDR1 SGHDT and CDR2 YYEEEE. CDR3 coding DNA: TGTGCCAGCAGCTTGGAGGAGGCCAACGAGCAGTACTTC. Its protein is CASSLEEANEQYF. The full variable domain, completed using reference TRBV5-6 and TRBJ2-7, is DAGVTQSPTHLIKTRGQQVTLRCSPKSGHDTVSWYQQALGQGPQFIFQYYEEEERQRGNFPDRFSGHQFPNYSSELNVNALLLGDSALYLCASSLEEANEQYFGPGTRLTVT.

The chain links TRBV19 to TRBJ2-4, with 8 bases matching TRBD1. V gave up 5 bases and J gave up 7 bases; unmatched junction bases: 7. Germline values: CDR1 LNHDA, CDR2 SQIVND (reference sequence). The CDR3 loop spans 14 amino acids. The CDR3 bases are TGTGCCAGTAGTTCGACAGGGGCAAAGAACATTCAGTACTTC. Encoded protein: CASSSTGAKNIQYF.

A word on this clone: Other DNA variants within this sample encode the same CDR3. V gene TRBV20-1 combines with J gene TRBJ2-5; possibly TRBD1 or TRBD2 for D (5 bases each). The CDR3 covers 11 residues. Looked up from germline, CDR1 is DFQATT and CDR2 is SNEGSKA (reference sequence). Trimming left V 3 bases short and J 5 bases short, with 7 bases between. CDR3 bases: TGCAGTGCTAGCAGGGAGGAGACCCAGTACTTC. The encoded protein is CSASREETQYF.